This T cell receptor beta chain was obtained from a study of blood T cell repertoires in COVID-19. Across the whole study: Sources were T cells, B-cell-depleted T cells, or PBMCs; the material itself was cDNA or gDNA.

The repertoire was sequenced with immunoSEQ multiplex PCR; TCRdb's copy has only in-frame clones and lacks some. The table lists 70,000 to 100,000 clones, more than 80% of them singletons. The V gene's germline CDR1 is SNHLY and CDR2 FYNNEI. The CDR3 sequence is 15 residues long. The junction had 7 bases not matched to a gene; V was cut back by 7 bases and J by 4 bases. The source is a man between 45 and 60 years old with COVID-19, enrolled during active disease. Sequencing input: peripheral blood. The chain combines TRBV2 with TRBJ2-2; 9 nucleotides agree with TRBD1. The CDR3 nucleotides read TGTGCCAGCAATCCACAGGGGGCAGGCACCGGGGAGCTGTTTTTT. Its protein product is CASNPQGAGTGELFF.